Sequencing of this T cell receptor beta chain was carried out in a study of Graves' ophthalmopathy and Graves' hyperthyroidism. Study observations and caveats: Detection in blood was also observed for most expanded thyroid clonotypes above 0.001 frequency. Ophthalmopathy cases were distinguished from stable hyperthyroidism by a 13-signature model, reaching over 85% sensitivity and around 83% specificity.

CDR1 is SGHVS and CDR2 is FQNEAQ in the germline V gene. CDR3 size: 14 residues. The V gene lost 0 bases and the J gene lost 0 bases, with 5 bases spanning the gap. RNA transcripts provided the template for amplifying TCR beta CDR3 regions. Second-round multiplex PCR came after first-round RT-PCR with HTBI primers. TCRdb reprocessed the multiplex PCR reads with MiXCR, giving one entry per CDR3 protein. The sample lists 15,000 to 20,000 distinct CDR3 sequences; about 43% were seen once. Comments on this clonotype: Its target is unknown.

Hyperthyroidism patients had new diagnoses, durations under 2 months, and ages of 18 to 65. The study excluded patients with other autoimmune diseases, uncontrolled infections, pregnancy or lactation. Sequenced sample: peripheral blood. The receptor was isolated from a woman between 35 and 50 years old with stable Graves' hyperthyroidism. This chain links TRBV7-8 with TRBJ1-1; D is ambiguous. The chain's CDR3 is CASSLAQMNTEAFF. In nucleotides, the CDR3 is TGTGCCAGCAGCTTAGCACAAATGAACACTGAAGCTTTCTTT.